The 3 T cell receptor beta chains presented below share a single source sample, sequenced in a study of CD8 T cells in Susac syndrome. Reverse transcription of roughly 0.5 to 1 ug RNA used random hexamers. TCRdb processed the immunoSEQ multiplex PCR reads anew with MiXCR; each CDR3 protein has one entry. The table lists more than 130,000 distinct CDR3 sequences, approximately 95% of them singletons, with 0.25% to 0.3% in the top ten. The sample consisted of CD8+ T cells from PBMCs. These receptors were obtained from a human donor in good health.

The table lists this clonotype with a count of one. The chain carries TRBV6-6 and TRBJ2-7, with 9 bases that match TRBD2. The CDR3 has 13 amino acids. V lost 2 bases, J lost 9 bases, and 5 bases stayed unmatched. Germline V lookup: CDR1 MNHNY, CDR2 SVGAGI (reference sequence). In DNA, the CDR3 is TGTGCCAGCAGTTACGATGGCGGGAGGGGGCAGTACTTC. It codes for CASSYDGGRGQYF.

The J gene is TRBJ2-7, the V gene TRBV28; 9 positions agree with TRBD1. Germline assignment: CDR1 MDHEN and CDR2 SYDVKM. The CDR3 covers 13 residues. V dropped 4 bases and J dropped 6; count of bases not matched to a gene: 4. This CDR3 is CASSYRGLFEQYF. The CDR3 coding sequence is TGTGCCAGCAGTTACAGGGGGCTCTTCGAGCAGTACTTC.

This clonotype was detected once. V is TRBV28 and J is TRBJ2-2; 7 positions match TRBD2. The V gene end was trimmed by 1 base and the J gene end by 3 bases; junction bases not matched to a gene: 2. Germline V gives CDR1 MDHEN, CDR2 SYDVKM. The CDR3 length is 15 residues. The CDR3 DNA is TGTGCCAGCAGTTTATTCGGGAGGTACACCGGGGAGCTGTTTTTT. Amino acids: CASSLFGRYTGELFF.